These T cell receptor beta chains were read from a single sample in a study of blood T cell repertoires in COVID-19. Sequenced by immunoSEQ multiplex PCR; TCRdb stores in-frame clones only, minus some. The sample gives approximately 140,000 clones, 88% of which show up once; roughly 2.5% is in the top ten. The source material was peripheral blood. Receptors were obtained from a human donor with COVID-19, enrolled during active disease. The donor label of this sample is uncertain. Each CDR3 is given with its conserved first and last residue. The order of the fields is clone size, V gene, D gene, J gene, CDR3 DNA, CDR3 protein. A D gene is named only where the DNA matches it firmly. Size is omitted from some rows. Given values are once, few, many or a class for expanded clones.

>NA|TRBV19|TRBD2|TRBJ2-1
TGTGCCAGTAGTATAGAGGCTAGCGGGGGGGCTAGTGAGCAGTTCTTC
CASSIEASGGASEQFF
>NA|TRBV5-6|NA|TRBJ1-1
TGTGCCAGCAGACCCACAGGCGCCGCTGAAGCTTTCTTT
CASRPTGAAEAFF
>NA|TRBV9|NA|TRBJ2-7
TGTGCCAGCAGCGGAGGGCCCGGGGTCAGCTACGAGCAGTACTTC
CASSGGPGVSYEQYF
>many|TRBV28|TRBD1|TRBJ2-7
TGTGCCAGCAGCCTGTTTTGGGGACAGGGGATCCCCTACGAGCAGTACTTC
CASSLFWGQGIPYEQYF
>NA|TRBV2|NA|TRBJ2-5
TGTGCCAGCAGGGACGCGGGGGCTCGAGAGACCCAGTACTTC
CASRDAGARETQYF
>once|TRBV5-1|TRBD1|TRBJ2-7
TGCGCCAGCAGCTCCGGACAGGAAGGTGTGCACGAGCAGTACTTC
CASSSGQEGVHEQYF
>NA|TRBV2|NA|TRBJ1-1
TGTGCCAGCAGTAAGAGGGGCGCGGTGGAGGGAACTGAAGCTTTCTTT
CASSKRGAVEGTEAFF
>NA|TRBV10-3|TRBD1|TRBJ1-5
TGTGCCATCAAAGGGACAGTCAATCAGCCCCAGCATTTT
CAIKGTVNQPQHF
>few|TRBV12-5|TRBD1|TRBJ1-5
TGTGCTAGTGGCCGAACGGGACAGGGGTTTCCCCAGCATTTT
CASGRTGQGFPQHF
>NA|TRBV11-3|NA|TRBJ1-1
TGTGCCAGCAGCTCCTCCCAGGGCTCTGAAGCTTTCTTT
CASSSSQGSEAFF
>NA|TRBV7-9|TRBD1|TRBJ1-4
TGTGCCAGCAGCTCGACAGGGAACGAAAAACTGTTTTTT
CASSSTGNEKLFF
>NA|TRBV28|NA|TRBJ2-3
TGTGCCAGCAGCCAGAGCACAGATACGCAGTATTTT
CASSQSTDTQYF
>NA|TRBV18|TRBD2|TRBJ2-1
TGTGCCAGCTCACCACAGGAGCGGGGGGGCTACAATGAGCAGTTCTTC
CASSPQERGGYNEQFF
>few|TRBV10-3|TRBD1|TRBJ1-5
TGTGCCATCAGTGAGTCCGGGACAGGGGGCAATCCCCAGCATTTT
CAISESGTGGNPQHF
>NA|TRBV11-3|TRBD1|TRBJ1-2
TGTGCCAGCAGCCCGCGACAGGGGGACTTTCGGGTAAAAGGCTACACCTTC
CASSPRQGDFRVKGYTF
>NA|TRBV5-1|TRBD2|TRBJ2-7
TGCGCCAGCAGCTTGGGGACTAGCGGTTCCTACGAGCAGTACTTC
CASSLGTSGSYEQYF
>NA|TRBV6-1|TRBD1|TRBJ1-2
TGTGCCAGCAGTGAAAAAAGGACAGGAGGTTTTAACTATGGCTACACCTTC
CASSEKRTGGFNYGYTF
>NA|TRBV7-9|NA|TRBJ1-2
TGTGCCAGCAGCTTGGGTACAGCAACCTATGGCTACACCTTC
CASSLGTATYGYTF
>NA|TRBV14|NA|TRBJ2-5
TGTGCCAGCAGCCAAGACCCTCGGTACCAAGAGACCCAGTACTTC
CASSQDPRYQETQYF
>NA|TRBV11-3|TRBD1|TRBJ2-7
TGTGCCAGCAGCTTAGCCCAGGGGGCGGCCTACGAGCAGTACTTC
CASSLAQGAAYEQYF
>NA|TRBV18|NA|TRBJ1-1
TGTGCCAGCTCACCAGAGGTATTGGCTTCTGAAGCTTTCTTT
CASSPEVLASEAFF
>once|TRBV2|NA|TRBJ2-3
TGTGCCAGCAGTTCTAACACAGATACGCAGTATTTT
CASSSNTDTQYF
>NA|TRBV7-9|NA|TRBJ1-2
TGTGCCAGCAGCTTAATAACAGGGTATGGCTACACCTTC
CASSLITGYGYTF
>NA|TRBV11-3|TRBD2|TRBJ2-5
TGTGCCAGCAGCTCGGGAGGGCAGGTGGCAGAGACCCAGTACTTC
CASSSGGQVAETQYF
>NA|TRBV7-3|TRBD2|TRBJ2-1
TGTGCCAGCAGCTTAGTGGCGGGGGGCGCTGAGCAGTTCTTC
CASSLVAGGAEQFF
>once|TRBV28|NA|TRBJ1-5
TGTGCCAGCAGTTTCCGTGTAGGGGCAGGGACATTCTATAGCAATCAGCCCCAGCATTTT
CASSFRVGAGTFYSNQPQHF